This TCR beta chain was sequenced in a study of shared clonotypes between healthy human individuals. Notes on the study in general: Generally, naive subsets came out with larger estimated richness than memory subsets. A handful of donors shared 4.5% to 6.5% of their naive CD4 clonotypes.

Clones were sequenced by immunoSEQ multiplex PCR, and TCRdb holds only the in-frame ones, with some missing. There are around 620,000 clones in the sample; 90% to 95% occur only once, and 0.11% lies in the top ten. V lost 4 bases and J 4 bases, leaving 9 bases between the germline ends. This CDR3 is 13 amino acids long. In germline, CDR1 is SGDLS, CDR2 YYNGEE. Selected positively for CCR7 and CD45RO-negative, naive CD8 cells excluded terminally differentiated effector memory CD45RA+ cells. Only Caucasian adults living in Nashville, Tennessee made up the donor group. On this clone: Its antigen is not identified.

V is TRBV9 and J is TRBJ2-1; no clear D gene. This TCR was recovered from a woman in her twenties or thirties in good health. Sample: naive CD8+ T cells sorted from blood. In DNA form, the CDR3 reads TGTGCCAGCAGCCCACCCCTTTACAATGAGCAGTTCTTC. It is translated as CASSPPLYNEQFF. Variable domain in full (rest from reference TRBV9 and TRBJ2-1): DSGVTQTPKHLITATGQRVTLRCSPRSGDLSVYWYQQSLDQGLQFLIQYYNGEERAKGNILERFSAQQFPDLHSELNLSSLELGDSALYFCASSPPLYNEQFFGPGTRLTVL.